The clone carrying this T cell receptor (beta chain) was detected once. Antigen unknown. This record belongs to a study of CD8+CD57+ T cells in acquired aplastic anemia. Study details: The sorted CD4+ and CD8+ cells yielded an average approximately 3.2 ug of DNA. The study, taken as a whole, reports: In common between the patients and the controls were nearly 30 CD8+ CDR3 sequences. In CD8+ cells, Simpson's diversity showed no significant difference between patients and controls.

In patients chosen for sequencing, flow cytometry had shown CD8+CD57+ cell expansion. Therapy had not been given to patients before blood sampling. The V gene lost 5 bases and the J gene lost 5 bases, with 15 bases spanning the gap. The germline CDR1 and CDR2 sequences are SEHNR and FQNEAQ (reference sequence). The CDR3 consists of 14 residues. Genomic DNA acted as the template from which TCR beta VDJ combination and CDR3 sequence profiling were carried out. TCRdb reanalysed the reads using MiXCR and keeps one entry per CDR3 protein. The repertoire holds 150,000 or so distinct CDR3 sequences, with around half as singletons.

The chain recombines TRBV7-9 with TRBJ2-5; the D is unclear. Sequencing was performed on sorted CD4+, CD8+, or CD8+CD57+ T cells (not recorded which) from PBMCs. This clonotype was sampled from a human donor with aplastic anemia. CDR3 residues: CASSPRTLGETQYF. CDR3 DNA sequence: TGTGCCAGCAGCCCGCGTACTCTAGGGGAGACCCAGTACTTC.